This T cell receptor (beta chain) was obtained from a study of OX40 agonist ivuxolimab in advanced cancers. The wider study: One patient with hepatocellular carcinoma and two with cutaneous melanoma, three in all, had partial responses.

The assay was immunoSEQ multiplex PCR, and TCRdb's table has in-frame clones only and misses some. The sample lists 60,000 or so clones; about 92% were seen once. The germline CDR1 and CDR2 sequences are SGDLS and YYNGEE. V gave up 4 bases and J gave up 1 base, with 21 bases separating them. This CDR3 is built from 18 residues. This receptor was obtained from an adult with an advanced solid tumor such as melanoma, head and neck, liver or kidney cancer. V usage is TRBV9 and J usage is TRBJ2-1; D is possibly TRBD2 (6 bases). Material: CD4+ or CD8+ T cells sorted from blood, obtained in a trial of the OX40 agonist ivuxolimab. CDR3 residues: CASSHTRTEGRSYNEQFF. CDR3 nucleotide sequence: TGTGCCAGCAGCCACACTCGGACGGAGGGGAGATCCTACAATGAGCAGTTCTTC.